This TCR beta chain was documented in a study of PD-L1 blockade in urothelial cancer. Study summary: Blood samples had a median of 141,255 T cells, more than 65,000 unique TCRs, and clonality around 0.08.

Each PCR contained spiked-in synthetic TCR analog templates. Profiled with immunoSEQ multiplex PCR; TCRdb holds only in-frame clones, not every one. The data contain about 120,000 clones, around 89% of them seen just once; the ten biggest clones take up 1.5% to 2%. Trimming cost V 5 bases and J 4 bases; bases outside gene matches: 6. The CDR3 is 15 amino acids. The V gene's germline CDR1 is SGHTA and CDR2 FQGNSA. Sample time point: peripheral blood 6 weeks after treatment start. The cohort comprised individuals with locally advanced or metastatic urothelial carcinoma. Patient sample counts ranged from 1 to 8, pretreatment and on-treatment.

The TCR comes from a man aged 60-69 years with urothelial cancer. This sequence joins TRBV7-2 and TRBJ1-5, with 9 bases fitting TRBD1. The sequencing used PBMCs, collected around atezolizumab (anti-PD-L1) treatment. CDR3 sequence (DNA): TGTGCCAGCAGCCCTACAGGGGGCGCAAATCAGCCCCAGCATTTT. It specifies CASSPTGGANQPQHF. Combining the CDR3 with reference TRBV7-2 and TRBJ1-5 gives the whole variable domain GAGVSQSPSNKVTEKGKDVELRCDPISGHTALYWYRQSLGQGLEFLIYFQGNSAPDKSGLPSDRFSAERTGGSVSTLTIQRTQQEDSAVYLCASSPTGGANQPQHFGDGTRLSIL.